This TCR beta chain was recorded in a study of CD8+ T cells in alopecia areata. Findings of the study overall: Tofacitinib did not eliminate many expanded lesional clones from scalp or blood. Greater clonality was observed in lesional scalp samples, especially alopecia totalis/universalis, versus normal scalp. Significant decreases in scalp clonality and expanded CD8+ clones followed tofacitinib treatment.

It was cDNA, reverse transcribed from extracted RNA, that served as the sequencing template. Measured with immunoSEQ multiplex PCR; TCRdb has only the in-frame clones, and not every one. Of about 120,000 clones listed, roughly 60% are singletons. This CDR3 contains 14 residues. Trimming took off 2 bases at V and 1 base at J, with 11 bases between the two ends. The germline CDR1 and CDR2 sequences are SQVTM and ANQGSEA. Treatment specified: oral pan-JAK inhibitor, 5-10 mg twice daily. Lesional scalp punch biopsies and peripheral blood came from alopecia areata patients. In regard to this clone: Its antigen is unidentified.

This sequence was found in a human donor with alopecia areata. The starting material was CD8+ T cells sorted from blood, obtained at week 4, from a patient treated with tofacitinib. The chain links TRBV29-1 to TRBJ2-5; D remains ambiguous. The CDR3 nucleotides read TGCAGCGTTGAAAGTATTACAGTCCAAGAGACCCAGTACTTC. This gives the protein CSVESITVQETQYF.